The entry that follows covers one T cell receptor (beta chain) sequence. The record originates from a study of shared clonotypes between healthy human individuals. Sequencing used immunoSEQ multiplex PCR; TCRdb keeps in-frame clones, though not all of them. The table has a few million clones, roughly 90% seen once. Germline V CDR1 and CDR2: LGHNA, YSLEER. This CDR3 is built from 15 residues. Trimming took 5 bases from V and 5 from J; bases not matched to a gene: 5. This clonotype was obtained from a man aged 18 to 29 in good health. Some clones in this sample may be carry-over from other donors' samples. This rearrangement joins TRBV4-3 to TRBJ2-3; 12 bases map to TRBD2. Sequencing used naive CD4+ T cells from PBMCs. The sample's subset: CD45RA+ positively selected. Written as DNA, the CDR3 is TGCGCCAGCAGCTTGGGACTAGCGGGTGAAGATACGCAGTATTTT. Protein sequence: CASSLGLAGEDTQYF.